Below are 18 T cell receptor beta chains sequenced from a single sample in a study of blood T cell repertoires in COVID-19 (dated by TCRdb to about 2020). Receptor libraries were prepared by the immunoSEQ multiplex PCR assay. TCRdb obtained this table from immuneACCESS and retained in-frame rearrangements with V and J assigned. These tables miss some clones; where compared with another copy, unresolved V genes account for less than half of the shortfall, and the remainder is unexplained. In all, the sample holds 100,000 to 150,000 clones, and more than 70% of those were seen once. The top ten clonotypes cover about 5.4% of the sample. Sequenced input: peripheral blood. The receptors stem from an elderly man with active or convalescent COVID-19.

The chain uses TRBV28 and TRBJ1-6, with TRBD1 identical over 7 bases. Germline V gene sequence: CDR1 MDHEN, CDR2 SYDVKM. Unmatched junction bases numbered 6, after V lost 8 bases and J lost 8 bases. The CDR3 sequence is 13 residues long. CDR3 sequence (DNA): TGTGCCAGCGGGACAGCCGAGGATTCACCCCTCCACTTT. Residues: CASGTAEDSPLHF.

V usage is TRBV12-5 and J usage is TRBJ2-5, with a tentative D call TRBD2 (7 bases). The V end was cut by 7 bases, the J end by 5 bases, with 20 bases between. The germline V gene has CDR1 LGHNT and CDR2 FRNRAP. CDR3 length equals 15 residues. In nucleotides, the CDR3 is TGTGCTAGTGCCCAATTAACCGGGGGGCCGGAGACCCAGTACTTC. Protein product: CASAQLTGGPETQYF.

This rearrangement joins TRBV9 to TRBJ2-2; D is undetermined. This CDR3 spans 16 amino acids. V was clipped by 0 bases and J by 2 bases, with 11 bases between them. The germline CDR1 and CDR2 sequences are SGDLS and YYNGEE. The CDR3 coding sequence is TGTGCCAGCAGCGTAGCATACTACCCCAACACCGGGGAGCTGTTTTTT. Its protein is CASSVAYYPNTGELFF.

Here the CDR3 reads CASSPPDGTYNEQFF. The CDR3 DNA reads as TGTGCCAGCTCACCACCTGACGGGACCTACAATGAGCAGTTCTTC. This chain connects TRBV18 to TRBJ2-1; D is possibly TRBD2 (5 bases). Trimming removed 0 bases from V and 2 bases from J, with 8 bases in between. The CDR3 runs 15 residues. The germline CDR1 and CDR2 sequences are KGHSH and LQKENI.

The J gene is TRBJ1-1, the V gene TRBV10-3, with D perhaps TRBD1 (5 bases). This CDR3 has 11 residues. CDR1 and CDR2 (germline): ENHRY, SYGVKD. CDR3 region: CATHGGTEAFF. The CDR3 region has the DNA TGTGCGACTCACGGGGGCACTGAAGCTTTCTTT.

This rearrangement joins TRBV29-1 to TRBJ2-3, with TRBD1 as a possible D gene (5 bases). Germline values: CDR1 SQVTM, CDR2 ANQGSEA. Trimming took off 5 bases at V and 0 bases at J, with 9 bases between the two ends. The CDR3 has 13 residues. The CDR3, as DNA: TGCAGCGTTCTAGACAGTAGCACAGATACGCAGTATTTT. Translation: CSVLDSSTDTQYF.

This chain links TRBV3-1 (or the pseudogene TRBV3-2) with TRBJ2-3; a possible D gene is TRBD2 (5 bases). V was pared by 7 bases and J by 5 bases, with 16 bases between. CDR3 length equals 14 residues. Per the germline V gene, CDR1 is LGHDT and CDR2 is YNNKEL (reference sequence). CDR3 residues: CASTRGMSQDTQYF. The CDR3 DNA reads as TGTGCCAGCACCCGGGGTATGTCCCAAGATACGCAGTATTTT.

The chain joins TRBV12-5 to TRBJ2-1; tentative D call: TRBD2 (5 bases). This CDR3 comprises 12 residues. Trimming left V 9 bases short and J 8 bases short, with 14 bases between. From germline, CDR1 is LGHNT and CDR2 FRNRAP. The CDR3 protein is CASRRRGHEQFF. In nucleotides, the CDR3 is TGTGCTAGCCGGCGACGGGGTCATGAGCAGTTCTTC.

The rearrangement uses TRBV5-3 and TRBJ2-5; D uncertain. TRBV5-3 belongs to the ORF category, with a function that is uncertain. The V end lost 0 bases, the J end lost 2 bases, and 8 bases lay between the germline ends. The CDR3 has 14 amino acids. Here the CDR3 reads CARSLGGLQETQYF. The CDR3 region has the DNA TGTGCCAGAAGCTTGGGAGGATTGCAAGAGACCCAGTACTTC.

The CDR3 loop reads CASIQGREGYGYTF. The CDR3 DNA reads as TGTGCCAGCATCCAGGGAAGGGAAGGCTATGGCTACACCTTC. This sequence joins TRBV7-2 and TRBJ1-2, with a weak D call TRBD1 (5 bases). This CDR3 has 14 amino acids. V was trimmed by 7 bases and J by 4 bases, leaving 16 bases between them. Germline V gene lookup returns CDR1 SGHTA and CDR2 FQGNSA.

This clone showed up just a few times. The chain uses TRBV19 and TRBJ1-6; no firm D call. The V end was cut by 5 bases, the J end by 6 bases, with 14 bases between. Germline lookup yields CDR1 LNHDA and CDR2 SQIVND (reference sequence). This CDR3 comprises 15 residues. The chain's CDR3 is CASSRGTYGNSPLHF. The CDR3 bases are TGTGCCAGTAGTCGGGGAACATATGGTAATTCACCCCTCCACTTT.

This chain uses TRBV5-4 with TRBJ2-5; 7 bases match TRBD1. This CDR3 spans 15 amino acids. Trimming at V came to 4 bases and at J to 3 bases, leaving 9 bases not matched to a gene. Germline V lookup: CDR1 SGHNT, CDR2 YYREEE (reference sequence). CDR3 region: CASSLLDRRKETQYF. CDR3 DNA: TGTGCCAGCAGCCTGCTGGACAGGAGAAAAGAGACCCAGTACTTC.

The chain joins TRBV11-3 to TRBJ1-1; no definite D call. V lost 5 bases, J lost 3 bases, and 10 bases lay in between. CDR3 size: 13 residues. Germline CDR1 and CDR2: SGHNT and YENEEA. CDR3 protein: CASSRNRDTEAFF. The CDR3 coding sequence is TGTGCCAGCAGCCGAAACCGGGACACTGAAGCTTTCTTT.

The genes are TRBV5-1 and TRBJ1-2, with 8 bases that match TRBD1. After removal of 6 bases from V and 4 bases from J, the junction contained 5 bases not matched to a gene. This CDR3 has 13 amino acids. CDR1 is SGHRS and CDR2 is YFSETQ in the germline V gene. The CDR3 sequence: CASTDGQGYGYTF. DNA for the CDR3: TGCGCCAGCACGGATGGACAGGGCTATGGCTACACCTTC.

The chain combines TRBV3-1 (or the pseudogene TRBV3-2) with TRBJ1-1, with D perhaps TRBD1 (6 bases). V was pared by 7 bases and J by 1 base, with 10 bases between. The germline CDR1 and CDR2 sequences are LGHDT and YNNKEL (reference sequence). The length of the CDR3 is 13 residues. The CDR3 coding sequence is TGTGCCAGCACCATACAGGGGAACACTGAAGCTTTCTTT. Encoded protein: CASTIQGNTEAFF.

This chain connects TRBV7-2 to TRBJ1-4; 7 positions agree with TRBD1. J gave up 5 bases and V 5 bases, and 8 bases lay outside the gene matches. Germline V lookup: CDR1 SGHTA, CDR2 FQGNSA. This CDR3 has 15 amino acids. The CDR3 sequence is CASSGNRGGNEKLFF. The CDR3 nucleotides are TGTGCCAGCAGCGGGAACAGGGGTGGGAATGAAAAACTGTTTTTT.

This rearrangement joins TRBV27 to TRBJ1-1, with 8 nucleotides matching TRBD1. The CDR3 spans 18 residues. Germline loops: CDR1 MNHEY, CDR2 SMNVEV (reference sequence). Trimming at V came to 6 bases and at J to 1 base, leaving 16 bases not matched to a gene. As DNA, the CDR3 is TGTGCCAGCAGGATTTTGGGTGCGACAGGGGCCAGGAACACTGAAGCTTTCTTT. Amino acid sequence: CASRILGATGARNTEAFF.

The chain employs TRBV5-6 and TRBJ2-5; 7 nucleotides line up with TRBD2. Germline lookup yields CDR1 SGHDT and CDR2 YYEEEE. Trimming removed 0 bases from V and 5 bases from J; junction bases left unmatched: 4. This CDR3 has 14 amino acids. The CDR3 bases are TGTGCCAGCAGCTTGGCAGCGGGGCTGGAGACCCAGTACTTC. Encoded protein: CASSLAAGLETQYF.